This passage covers 23 T cell receptor beta chains from one sample sequenced in a study of early T cells in non-severe SARS-CoV-2 infection. A single record per CDR3 protein comes from TCRdb applying MiXCR to the 5' RACE reads. Of roughly 28,000 distinct CDR3 sequences in the sample, roughly 4.3% were seen once. The specimen was whole blood. Receptors were obtained from an adult who was a healthcare worker with PCR-confirmed SARS-CoV-2 infection or an uninfected control (not recorded which).

V usage is TRBV5-5 and J usage is TRBJ2-7, with D tentatively TRBD1 (6 bases). Germline assignment: CDR1 SGHKS and CDR2 YYEKEE (reference sequence). The CDR3 sequence is 14 residues long. The V gene lost 4 bases and the J gene lost 3 bases, with 14 bases spanning the gap. CDR3 amino acids: CASSPIRGGYEQYF. The CDR3 DNA follows: TGTGCCAGCAGCCCTATTAGAGGGGGCTACGAGCAGTACTTC.

This clonotype was observed at least ten times. The V call is TRBV28, the J call TRBJ2-7; 8 nucleotides align to TRBD1. The V segment lost 4 bases and the J segment 7 bases; nucleotides outside the gene matches: 6. The CDR3 loop spans 13 amino acids. CDR1 and CDR2 from the germline V gene are MDHEN and SYDVKM. For the CDR3, the DNA is TGTGCCAGCAGTTCAGACTGGGACAGGGAGCAGTACGTC. Translated: CASSSDWDREQYV.

Ten or more counts support this clonotype. The chain joins TRBV19 to TRBJ1-5; D unresolved. Trimming shortened V by 6 bases and J by 6 bases, and 21 bases separated the two germline ends. The CDR3 is 16 residues long. CDR1 and CDR2 from the germline V gene are LNHDA and SQIVND (reference sequence). This chain's CDR3 is CASRTSGSIARQPQHF. In nucleotides, the CDR3 is TGTGCCAGTAGGACCTCCGGGAGCATAGCACGTCAGCCCCAGCATTTT.

This clonotype was counted a few times. This chain connects TRBV27 to TRBJ2-7; D is possibly TRBD1 (6 bases). The CDR3 covers 13 residues. CDR1 is MNHEY and CDR2 is SMNVEV in the germline V gene (reference sequence). V lost 2 bases, J lost 9 bases, and 14 bases lay in between. CDR3 in amino acids: CASSLVQGRVQYF. The CDR3 DNA follows: TGTGCCAGCAGTTTAGTTCAGGGGCGGGTGCAGTACTTC.

In its sample, this clonotype was seen many times. This chain links TRBV27 with TRBJ1-1; D may be TRBD1 (6 bases). Germline V lookup: CDR1 MNHEY, CDR2 SMNVEV (reference sequence). The CDR3 sequence is 15 residues long. Trimming pared 7 bases from V and 2 bases from J, leaving 17 bases between. CDR3 in amino acids: CASTSRTGRNTEAFF. The CDR3 nucleotides are TGTGCCAGCACCTCCCGTACAGGGAGAAACACTGAAGCTTTCTTT.

This clonotype showed up many times. The rearrangement links TRBV7-6 to TRBJ1-1; D ambiguous. This CDR3 comprises 15 residues. V was cut by 1 base and J by 4 bases, with 13 bases left in between. Germline lookup yields CDR1 SGHVS and CDR2 FNYEAQ. In DNA form, the CDR3 reads TGTGCCAGCAGCTTAGACGAGGGCTTTGGCACTGAAGCTTTCTTT. This sequence encodes CASSLDEGFGTEAFF. Variable domain in full (rest from reference TRBV7-6 and TRBJ1-1): GAGVSQSPRYKVTKRGQDVALRCDPISGHVSLYWYRQALGQGPEFLTYFNYEAQQDKSGLPNDRFSAERPEGSISTLTIQRTEQRDSAMYRCASSLDEGFGTEAFFGQGTRLTVV.

This clonotype was recorded at least ten times. This chain joins TRBV7-9 and TRBJ2-2; no clear D. This CDR3 is 13 amino acids long. Germline lookup yields CDR1 SEHNR and CDR2 FQNEAQ (reference sequence). Trimming left V 6 bases short and J 5 bases short, with 10 bases between. CDR3 nucleotides: TGTGCCAGCAGTCCTAAATGGACCGGGGAGCTGTTTTTT. Translated, it gives CASSPKWTGELFF.

This clonotype was seen ten or more times. The chain uses TRBV6-1 and TRBJ1-6; D may be TRBD1 (6 bases). CDR3 length: 15 residues. Germline values: CDR1 MNHNS, CDR2 SASEGT. The V end was cut by 4 bases, the J end by 6 bases, with 13 bases between. DNA for the CDR3: TGTGCCAGCAGTGTGCCAGGGGCTAGTAATTCACCCCTCCACTTT. As protein: CASSVPGASNSPLHF.

This clonotype was counted ten times or more. V and J are TRBV4-3 and TRBJ1-4, with TRBD1 as a possible D gene (6 bases). The CDR3 length is 16 residues. With 4 bases removed from V and 0 bases from J, the gap between germline ends came to 12 bases. Germline V gives CDR1 LGHNA, CDR2 YSLEER. The DNA for the CDR3 is TGCGCCAGCAGCCGCAACGCAGGGGCAACTAATGAAAAACTGTTTTTT. This translates into CASSRNAGATNEKLFF.

CDR3 bases: TGCAGTGCTAGTTTTCAGGAAAACATTCAGTACTTC. Translating gives CSASFQENIQYF. The chain joins TRBV20-1 to TRBJ2-4, with D uncertain. The germline V and J ends were trimmed by 3 bases and 5 bases, with 8 bases remaining between them. The CDR3 extends over 12 amino acids. Germline V CDR1 and CDR2: DFQATT, SNEGSKA (reference sequence).

This clonotype occurred many times. This chain links TRBV18 with TRBJ1-5; D is unclear. This CDR3 has 13 amino acids. Deletions cut 5 bases from V and 11 bases from J, with 16 bases between. Germline-derived CDR1 and CDR2 are KGHSH and LQKENI. DNA for the CDR3: TGTGCCAGCTCATTATCTGACACTCGGGCCCAGCATTTT. It translates to CASSLSDTRAQHF. Based on the CDR3 plus reference TRBV18 and TRBJ1-5, the full variable domain is NAGVMQNPRHLVRRRGQEARLRCSPMKGHSHVYWYRQLPEEGLKFMVYLQKENIIDESGMPKERFSAEFPKEGPSILRIQQVVRGDSAAYFCASSLSDTRAQHFGDGTRLSIL.

This clonotype showed up many times. The rearrangement joins TRBV9 to TRBJ2-3; 11 nucleotides line up with TRBD2. V shed 3 bases, J shed 5 bases, and the junction held 11 bases outside the gene matches. The CDR3 length is 17 residues. The germline CDR1 and CDR2 sequences are SGDLS and YYNGEE. The CDR3 DNA reads as TGTGCCAGCAGCGAGGCTAGCGGGAGGCTTATTGGAGATACGCAGTATTTT. Its protein product is CASSEASGRLIGDTQYF. Complete variable domain (other parts from reference TRBV9 and TRBJ2-3): DSGVTQTPKHLITATGQRVTLRCSPRSGDLSVYWYQQSLDQGLQFLIQYYNGEERAKGNILERFSAQQFPDLHSELNLSSLELGDSALYFCASSEASGRLIGDTQYFGPGTRLTVL.

This clonotype was counted many times. V gene TRBV6-2 or TRBV6-3 combines with J gene TRBJ1-1; tentatively, D is TRBD1 (5 bases). The CDR3 runs 15 residues. CDR1 and CDR2 (germline): MNHEY, SVGEGT. Deletions cut 2 bases from V and 5 bases from J, with 15 bases between. As DNA, the CDR3 is TGTGCCAGCAGTTACGGGGAGGTTAGGGGTACTGAAGCTTTCTTT. Translating it yields CASSYGEVRGTEAFF.

In its sample, this clonotype ranks as medium-sized. The chain's CDR3 is CASSLLWDQPQHF. The CDR3 DNA reads as TGTGCCAGCAGCTTGCTGTGGGATCAGCCCCAGCATTTT. The rearrangement links TRBV5-5 to TRBJ1-5; the D is unclear. CDR1 and CDR2 (germline): SGHKS, YYEKEE (reference sequence). CDR3 size: 13 residues. Trimming cost V 1 base and J 5 bases, with 7 bases left between them.

Ten or more counts support this clonotype. The chain joins TRBV7-9 to TRBJ1-1, with 7 bases lining up with TRBD1. This CDR3 comprises 13 residues. Germline-derived CDR1 and CDR2 are SEHNR and FQNEAQ (reference sequence). Trimming at V came to 6 bases and at J to 6 bases, leaving 7 bases not matched to a gene. Here the CDR3 DNA reads TGTGCCAGCAGTCAGGGGGGCTTGGCTGAAGCTTTCTTT. Protein: CASSQGGLAEAFF.

This clonotype appeared many times. This chain connects TRBV10-3 to TRBJ2-2; no firm D call. The V and J ends lost 0 bases and 2 bases respectively, with 19 bases between them. CDR1 is ENHRY and CDR2 is SYGVKD in the germline V gene. CDR3 length: 19 residues. The DNA of the CDR3 is TGTGCCATCAGTGAGTCACGGTCTATGACGGACCCAAACACCGGGGAGCTGTTTTTT. Translating gives CAISESRSMTDPNTGELFF.

This clonotype has just a few counts. This chain connects TRBV7-2 to TRBJ2-2; TRBD2 aligns across 13 bases. V lost 6 bases, J lost 1 base, and 11 bases stayed unmatched. Germline-derived CDR1 and CDR2 are SGHTA and FQGNSA. The CDR3 loop spans 19 amino acids. CDR3 protein: CASSFNVRTSGRNTGELFF. The CDR3 nucleotides are TGTGCCAGCAGTTTCAACGTGAGGACTAGCGGGAGGAACACCGGGGAGCTGTTTTTT.

This clonotype was seen ten or more times. V and J are TRBV19 and TRBJ2-3, with 8 bases matching TRBD2. J gave up 4 bases and V 8 bases, and 8 bases lay outside the gene matches. The CDR3 length is 14 residues. Germline CDR1 is LNHDA and CDR2 is SQIVND (reference sequence). The CDR3 is CASRAGAIADTQYF. DNA for the CDR3: TGTGCCAGTCGAGCGGGAGCGATCGCAGATACGCAGTATTTT.

This clonotype was detected many times. The CDR3 region is CASTLSPSGDTDTQYF. The CDR3 DNA reads TGTGCCAGCACCCTCTCGCCCAGCGGGGACACAGATACGCAGTATTTT. The V call is TRBV6-1, the J call TRBJ2-3; 7 nucleotides agree with TRBD2. Germline assignment: CDR1 MNHNS and CDR2 SASEGT. V gave up 7 bases and J gave up 2 bases; unmatched junction bases: 12. The CDR3 is 16 amino acids.

The table lists this clonotype with many counts. J is TRBJ1-3 and V is TRBV5-1, with D uncertain. V dropped 4 bases and J dropped 0 bases, with 11 bases sitting between them. The CDR3 consists of 15 residues. CDR1 is SGHRS and CDR2 is YFSETQ in the germline V gene. The CDR3 region is CASSQTPTSGNTIYF. The CDR3 DNA follows: TGCGCCAGCAGCCAGACACCGACCTCTGGAAACACCATATATTTT.

This clonotype was recorded many times. The rearrangement links TRBV4-2 to TRBJ2-1; possibly TRBD2 for D (6 bases). The CDR3 has 16 amino acids. CDR1 and CDR2 (germline): LGHNA, YNFKEQ. V was trimmed by 0 bases and J by 7 bases, leaving 16 bases between them. This CDR3 is CASSQDSGLGWNEQFF. DNA for the CDR3: TGTGCCAGCAGCCAAGATAGCGGCCTGGGGTGGAATGAGCAGTTCTTC.

This clonotype was detected ten times or more. The genes are TRBV7-8 and TRBJ1-5; D possibly corresponds to TRBD1 (5 bases). This CDR3 spans 14 amino acids. Germline CDR1 reads SGHVS; CDR2 reads FQNEAQ. Trimming removed 5 bases at V and 3 bases at J, with 11 bases between. Here the CDR3 DNA reads TGTGCCAGCAGCACAGACAGCCTCAATCAGCCCCAGCATTTT. Amino acid sequence: CASSTDSLNQPQHF.

The chain has TRBV7-9 and TRBJ2-4; the D gene is possibly TRBD2 (5 bases). This CDR3 spans 16 amino acids. V dropped 5 bases and J dropped 8 bases, with 22 bases sitting between them. The germline gives CDR1 SEHNR, CDR2 FQNEAQ (reference sequence). CDR3 sequence (DNA): TGTGCCAGCAGCCTAACTAGTAACTTAGTCGGGGACATTCAGTACTTC. Its protein product is CASSLTSNLVGDIQYF.